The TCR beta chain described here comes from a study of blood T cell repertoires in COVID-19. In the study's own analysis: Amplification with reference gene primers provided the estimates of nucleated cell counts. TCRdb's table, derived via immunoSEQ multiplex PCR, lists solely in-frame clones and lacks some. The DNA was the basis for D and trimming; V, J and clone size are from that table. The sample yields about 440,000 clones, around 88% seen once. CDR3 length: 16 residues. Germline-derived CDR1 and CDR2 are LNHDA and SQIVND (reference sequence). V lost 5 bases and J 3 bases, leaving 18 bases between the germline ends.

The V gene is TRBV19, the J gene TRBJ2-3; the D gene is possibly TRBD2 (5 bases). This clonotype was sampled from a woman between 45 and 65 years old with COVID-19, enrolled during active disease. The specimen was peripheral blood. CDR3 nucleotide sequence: TGTGCCAGTAGTCCCCTCGTACGTTTAGCGACAGATACGCAGTATTTT. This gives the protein CASSPLVRLATDTQYF.